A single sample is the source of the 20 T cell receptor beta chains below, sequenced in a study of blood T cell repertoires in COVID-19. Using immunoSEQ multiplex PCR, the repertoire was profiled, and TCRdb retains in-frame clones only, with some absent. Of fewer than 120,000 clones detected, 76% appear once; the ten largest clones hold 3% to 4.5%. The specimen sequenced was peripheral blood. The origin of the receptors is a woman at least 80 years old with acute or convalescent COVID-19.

Here the CDR3 reads CASSRGLGNEQFF. Written as DNA, the CDR3 is TGTGCCAGCAGCCGCGGTTTGGGCAATGAGCAGTTCTTC. This chain joins TRBV3-1 (or the pseudogene TRBV3-2) and TRBJ2-1; D is unclear. The CDR3 covers 13 residues. CDR1 is LGHDT and CDR2 is YNNKEL in the germline V gene (reference sequence). V lost 4 bases to trimming and J lost 6 bases, with 10 bases between them.

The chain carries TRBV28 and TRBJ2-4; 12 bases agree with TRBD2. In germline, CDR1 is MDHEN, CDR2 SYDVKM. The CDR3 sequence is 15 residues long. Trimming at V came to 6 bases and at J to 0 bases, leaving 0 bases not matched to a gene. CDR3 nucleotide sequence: TGTGCCAGCAGGGGACTAGCGGGAGCCAAAAACATTCAGTACTTC. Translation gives CASRGLAGAKNIQYF.

The CDR3 loop is CASRPATLAGPTDTQYF. DNA for the CDR3: TGTGCCAGCAGGCCAGCTACACTAGCGGGGCCCACAGATACGCAGTATTTT. The V and J genes are TRBV7-9 and TRBJ2-3; TRBD2 matches 10 bases. CDR3 length: 17 amino acids. Germline assignment: CDR1 SEHNR and CDR2 FQNEAQ (reference sequence). J gave up 2 bases and V 6 bases, and 11 bases lay outside the gene matches.

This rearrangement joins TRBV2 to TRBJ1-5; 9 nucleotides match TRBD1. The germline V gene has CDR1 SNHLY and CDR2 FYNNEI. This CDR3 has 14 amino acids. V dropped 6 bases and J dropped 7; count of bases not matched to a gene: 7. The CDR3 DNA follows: TGTGCCAGCAGCACGGGACAGGGACAGCAGCCCCAGCATTTT. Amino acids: CASSTGQGQQPQHF.

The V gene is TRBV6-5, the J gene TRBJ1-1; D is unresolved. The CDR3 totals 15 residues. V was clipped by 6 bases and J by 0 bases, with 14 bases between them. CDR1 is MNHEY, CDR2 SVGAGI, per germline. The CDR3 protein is CASRALITMNTEAFF. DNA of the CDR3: TGTGCCAGCAGAGCACTGATAACCATGAACACTGAAGCTTTCTTT.

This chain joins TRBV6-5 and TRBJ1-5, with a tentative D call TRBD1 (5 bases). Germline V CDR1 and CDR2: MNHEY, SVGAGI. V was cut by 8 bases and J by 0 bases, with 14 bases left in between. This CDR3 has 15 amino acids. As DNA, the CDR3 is TGTGCCAGCCAGCCGCAGGGTTTTAGCAATCAGCCCCAGCATTTT. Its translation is CASQPQGFSNQPQHF.

As DNA, the CDR3 is TGTGCCAGTAGTATGTCCGGGACAGGGGCACTCAATGAGCAGTTCTTC. This sequence encodes CASSMSGTGALNEQFF. The chain carries TRBV19 and TRBJ2-1; 10 bases are shared with TRBD1. The V gene end was trimmed by 3 bases and the J gene end by 6 bases; junction bases not matched to a gene: 8. Germline loops: CDR1 LNHDA, CDR2 SQIVND (reference sequence). The CDR3 loop spans 16 amino acids.

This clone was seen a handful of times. The CDR3 spells CASSQSGGRYNEQFF. The DNA of the CDR3 is TGTGCCAGCAGTCAGAGCGGGGGGCGGTACAATGAGCAGTTCTTC. This chain links TRBV7-6 with TRBJ2-1; 9 bases agree with TRBD2. V was pared by 6 bases and J by 4 bases, with 7 bases of the junction left unmatched. The CDR3 consists of 15 residues. The germline CDR1 and CDR2 sequences are SGHVS and FNYEAQ.

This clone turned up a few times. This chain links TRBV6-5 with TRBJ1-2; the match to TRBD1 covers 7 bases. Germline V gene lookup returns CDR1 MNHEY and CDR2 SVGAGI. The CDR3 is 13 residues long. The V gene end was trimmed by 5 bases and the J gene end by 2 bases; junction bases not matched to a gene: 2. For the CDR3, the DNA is TGTGCCAGCAGTCAACAGGGGAACTATGGCTACACCTTC. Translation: CASSQQGNYGYTF.

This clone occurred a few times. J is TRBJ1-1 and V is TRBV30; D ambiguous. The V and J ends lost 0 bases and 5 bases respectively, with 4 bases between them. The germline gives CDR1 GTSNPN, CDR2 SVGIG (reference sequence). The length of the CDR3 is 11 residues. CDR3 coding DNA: TGTGCCTGGAGTGTTAAAACTGAAGCTTTCTTT. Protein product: CAWSVKTEAFF.

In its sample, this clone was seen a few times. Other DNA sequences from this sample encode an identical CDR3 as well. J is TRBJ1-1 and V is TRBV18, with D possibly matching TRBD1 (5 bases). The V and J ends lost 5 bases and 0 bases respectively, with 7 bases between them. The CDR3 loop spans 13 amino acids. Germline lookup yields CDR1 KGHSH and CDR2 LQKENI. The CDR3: CASSEDMNTEAFF. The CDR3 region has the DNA TGTGCCAGCTCAGAGGACATGAACACTGAAGCTTTCTTT. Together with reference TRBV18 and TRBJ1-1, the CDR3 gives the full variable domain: NAGVMQNPRHLVRRRGQEARLRCSPMKGHSHVYWYRQLPEEGLKFMVYLQKENIIDESGMPKERFSAEFPKEGPSILRIQQVVRGDSAAYFCASSEDMNTEAFFGQGTRLTVV.

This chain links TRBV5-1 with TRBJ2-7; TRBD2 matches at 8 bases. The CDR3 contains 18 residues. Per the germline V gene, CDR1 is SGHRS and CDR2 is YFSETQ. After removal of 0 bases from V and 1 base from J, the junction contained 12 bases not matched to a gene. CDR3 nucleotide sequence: TGCGCCAGCAGCTTGGAGTCTAGCGGGCGGTACCAGTCCTACGAGCAGTACTTC. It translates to CASSLESSGRYQSYEQYF.

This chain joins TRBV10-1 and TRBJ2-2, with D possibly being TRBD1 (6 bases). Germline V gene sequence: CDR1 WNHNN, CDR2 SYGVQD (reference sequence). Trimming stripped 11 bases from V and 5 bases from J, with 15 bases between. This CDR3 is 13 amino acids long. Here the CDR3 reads CAASTQGTGELFF. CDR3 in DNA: TGCGCCGCCTCAACTCAGGGGACCGGGGAGCTGTTTTTT.

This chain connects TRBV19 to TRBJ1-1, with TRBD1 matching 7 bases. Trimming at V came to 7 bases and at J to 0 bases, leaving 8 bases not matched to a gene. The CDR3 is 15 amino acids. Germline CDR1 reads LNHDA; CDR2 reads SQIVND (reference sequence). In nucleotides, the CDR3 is TGTGCCAGTAACTGGGGGACAGACATGAACACTGAAGCTTTCTTT. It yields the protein CASNWGTDMNTEAFF.

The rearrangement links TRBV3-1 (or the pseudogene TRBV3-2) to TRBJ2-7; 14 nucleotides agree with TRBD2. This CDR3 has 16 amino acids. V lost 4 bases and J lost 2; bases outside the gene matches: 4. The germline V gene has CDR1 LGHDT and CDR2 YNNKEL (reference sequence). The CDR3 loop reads CASSLGLAGGAYEQYF. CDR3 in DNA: TGTGCCAGCAGCCTAGGACTAGCGGGAGGAGCCTACGAGCAGTACTTC.

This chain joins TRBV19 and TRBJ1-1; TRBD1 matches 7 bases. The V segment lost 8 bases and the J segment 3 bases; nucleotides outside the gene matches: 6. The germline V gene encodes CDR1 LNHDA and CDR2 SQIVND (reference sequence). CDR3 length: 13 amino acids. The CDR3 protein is CASADRADTEAFF. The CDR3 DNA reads TGTGCCAGTGCTGACAGGGCGGACACTGAAGCTTTCTTT.

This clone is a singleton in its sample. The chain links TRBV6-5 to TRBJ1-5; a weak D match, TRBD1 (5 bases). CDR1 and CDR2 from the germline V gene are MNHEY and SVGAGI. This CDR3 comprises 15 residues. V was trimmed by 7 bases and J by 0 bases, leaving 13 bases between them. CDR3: CASTLTRDSNQPQHF. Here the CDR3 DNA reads TGTGCCAGCACCCTAACCAGGGATAGCAATCAGCCCCAGCATTTT.

CDR3 amino acids: CASSVSSAGYTF. The CDR3 bases are TGTGCCAGCAGTGTGAGCTCTGCTGGCTACACCTTC. The genes are TRBV25-1 and TRBJ1-2; no clear D gene. V lost 4 bases and J lost 7, with 10 bases in between. The V gene's germline CDR1 is MGHDK and CDR2 SYGVNS. This CDR3 spans 12 amino acids.

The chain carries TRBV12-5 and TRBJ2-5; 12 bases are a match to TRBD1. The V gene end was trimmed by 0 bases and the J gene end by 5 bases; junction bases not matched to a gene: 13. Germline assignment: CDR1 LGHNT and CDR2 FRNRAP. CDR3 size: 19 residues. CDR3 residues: CASGLVPFSRDRGRETQYF. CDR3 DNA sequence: TGTGCTAGTGGTTTGGTCCCCTTTAGCCGGGACAGGGGGCGGGAGACCCAGTACTTC.

In nucleotides, the CDR3 is TGTGCCAGCACAGGGATCTACGAGCAGTACTTC. Its translation: CASTGIYEQYF. This rearrangement joins TRBV7-8 to TRBJ2-7; the D gene is possibly TRBD1 (5 bases). V lost 7 bases and J lost 3, with 7 bases in between. The CDR3 length is 11 residues. Germline V gene data show CDR1 as SGHVS and CDR2 as FQNEAQ.